The rows below give T cell receptor beta chains drawn from one sample of a study of T cell responses to AZD1222 COVID-19 vaccine. The repertoire was sequenced with immunoSEQ multiplex PCR; TCRdb's copy has only in-frame clones and lacks some. The sample holds some 130,000 clones, approximately 88% seen once. This material consisted of peripheral blood, taken on day 0 of MenACWY control vaccination. The source is an adult in good health. CDR3s include the opening cysteine and the closing phenylalanine or tryptophan. D genes are given only for firm matches. Size is stated for part of the rows, as once, few or many counts, or as a class when the clone is expanded.

clone size | J gene | V gene | D gene | CDR3 DNA | CDR3 protein
. | TRBJ2-7 | TRBV20-1 | . | TGCAGTGCTAACCGGGGCTACGAGCAGTACTTC | CSANRGYEQYF
. | TRBJ2-5 | TRBV28 | . | TGTGCCAGCACCCTGGGGGAGGTGAATGGAGAACAAGAGACCCAGTACTTC | CASTLGEVNGEQETQYF
. | TRBJ2-5 | TRBV28 | . | TGTGCCAGCAGTTTAGGGGGCCGGGTGGTCATACAAGAGACCCAGTACTTC | CASSLGGRVVIQETQYF
. | TRBJ1-5 | TRBV18 | . | TGTGCCAGCTCAAAACTGAGCAATCAGCCCCAGCATTTT | CASSKLSNQPQHF
. | TRBJ1-2 | TRBV2 | . | TGTGCCAGCAGGAGTGACTCCTCGGGCTATGGCTACACCTTC | CASRSDSSGYGYTF
. | TRBJ2-5 | TRBV7-2 | . | TGTGCCAGCAGCTTACTGCGCGGGACCCTAGAGACCCAGTACTTC | CASSLLRGTLETQYF
. | TRBJ2-1 | TRBV5-1 | TRBD1 | TGCGCCAGCAGCCCTGGTATTTCAGGGGGAGAGCAGTTCTTC | CASSPGISGGEQFF
once | TRBJ1-6 | TRBV3-1/TRBV3-2 | TRBD1 | TGTGCCAGCAGGTCTCTCGACAGGGTGTTTAATTCACCCCTCCACTTT | CASRSLDRVFNSPLHF
. | TRBJ2-7 | TRBV5-8 | TRBD2 | TGTGCCAGCCGGCCCCCCGGACTAGCGGGGAACTACGAGCAGTACTTC | CASRPPGLAGNYEQYF
. | TRBJ1-2 | TRBV28 | TRBD1 | TGTGCCAGCAGCAACAGGGGAGGCTACACCTTC | CASSNRGGYTF
few | TRBJ1-2 | TRBV5-4 | . | TGTGCCAGCAGCTTGGCCTTTCAGGAGTTCTATGGCTACACCTTC | CASSLAFQEFYGYTF
. | TRBJ1-5 | TRBV24-1 | . | TGTGCCACCAGTTACAATAGCAATCAGCCCCAGCATTTT | CATSYNSNQPQHF
. | TRBJ2-3 | TRBV18 | . | TGTGCCAGCTCACCACCGGGACTGACCCTACGGGATACGCAGTATTTT | CASSPPGLTLRDTQYF
. | TRBJ1-1 | TRBV10-2 | . | TGCGCCAGCGTGGGATCGAACACTGAAGCTTTCTTT | CASVGSNTEAFF
. | TRBJ2-5 | TRBV18 | . | TGTGCCAGCTCACCAGTTGAAGAGACCCAGTACTTC | CASSPVEETQYF
once | TRBJ1-1 | TRBV7-3 | . | TGTGCCAGCAGCCCCCGCGGCGGGTCTGAAGCTTTCTTT | CASSPRGGSEAFF
. | TRBJ1-3 | TRBV9 | . | TGTGCCAGCAGCTCCGAAACCGTAGGGAAGGACACCATATATTTT | CASSSETVGKDTIYF
. | TRBJ1-5 | TRBV27 | . | TGTGCCAGCAGCCGTGGAGGGTTGAGTCAGCCCCAGCATTTT | CASSRGGLSQPQHF
once | TRBJ2-7 | TRBV28 | TRBD2 | TGTGCCAGCAGAAGCTGGACGGGGGGAGAGCAGTACTTC | CASRSWTGGEQYF
. | TRBJ2-5 | TRBV9 | . | TGTGCCAGCAGCGTAGCAACTTCAGAGACCCAGTACTTC | CASSVATSETQYF
. | TRBJ2-7 | TRBV30 | . | TGTGCCTGGAGTGAACAGGGCTACGAGCAGTACTTC | CAWSEQGYEQYF
. | TRBJ2-3 | TRBV18 | TRBD1 | TGTGCCAGCTCACCTGTGACAGGGGGCACAGATACGCAGTATTTT | CASSPVTGGTDTQYF
. | TRBJ2-7 | TRBV19 | . | TGTGCCAGTAGTATCGGTGGGGGCTCCTACGAGCAGTACTTC | CASSIGGGSYEQYF
. | TRBJ1-2 | TRBV6-5 | . | TGTGCCAGCAGTCGTGAAGGAGTGGGGAACTATGGCTACACCTTC | CASSREGVGNYGYTF
. | TRBJ1-6 | TRBV7-9 | . | TGTGCCAGCAGCGGTAGTACCCAGCTGACGAAAGGTTCACCCCTCCACTTT | CASSGSTQLTKGSPLHF
few | TRBJ1-1 | TRBV10-1 | . | TGCGCCAGCAGTGACCCAGGGGCGACTGAAGCTTTCTTT | CASSDPGATEAFF
. | TRBJ2-2 | TRBV18 | . | TGTGCCAGCTCACCCCCTCCCATCGGTCTGTCCGGGGAGCTGTTTTTT | CASSPPPIGLSGELFF
. | TRBJ2-5 | TRBV2 | . | TGTGCCAGCGGGGGGAACAGTTCCCCTGGTCAGACCCAGTACTTC | CASGGNSSPGQTQYF
. | TRBJ1-1 | TRBV5-1 | TRBD1 | TGCGCCAGCAGCACATTAGGACAGGGGATTACTGAAGCTTTCTTT | CASSTLGQGITEAFF